This T cell receptor (beta chain) was sequenced for a study of OX40 agonist ivuxolimab in advanced cancers. Study-wide points: At 0.1 to 3.0 mg/kg, clonal expansion of CD4+ and CD8+ blood T cells had occurred by week 6. Low normalized clonal expansion also occurred in some nonresponding patients. On average, CD8+ T cells showed a greater number of expanded clones than CD4+. Low clonal expansion, among the lowest seen, marked partial responders at 0.1-3.0 mg/kg.

In its sample, this clone was seen a few times. What it binds is not known. The table came from immunoSEQ multiplex PCR; TCRdb's copy has only in-frame clones and leaves some out. Among tens of thousands of clones listed, under 90% were seen once. V was shortened by 1 base and J by 11 bases, with 15 bases between the two germline ends. There are 14 residues in the CDR3. Germline V lookup: CDR1 SNHLY, CDR2 FYNNEI. The TCR comes from an adult with an advanced solid tumor such as melanoma, head and neck, liver or kidney cancer. The source material was CD4+ or CD8+ T cells sorted from blood, sampled in a trial of the OX40 agonist ivuxolimab. This chain connects TRBV2 to TRBJ1-5; D may be TRBD1 (5 bases). CDR3 nucleotide sequence: TGTGCCAGCAGTGAAGGCAGGGCACCACTATCCCAGCATTTT. Amino acid sequence: CASSEGRAPLSQHF.